This T cell receptor (beta chain) was sequenced for a study of shared clonotypes between healthy human individuals. CD4+ cell separation produced CD45RA+ naive and CD45RA-negative memory subsets. In germline, CDR1 is SNHLY, CDR2 FYNNEI. With V trimmed by 7 bases and J by 6 bases, 3 bases remained unmatched. The CDR3 totals 11 residues. At deep level, the assay was performed. Sequencing was performed with immunoSEQ multiplex PCR; in TCRdb, only in-frame clones are kept and a portion is missing. The data show some 2,100,000 clones, approximately 94% seen once. Points from the study as a whole: The represented genetic and exposure-history diversity was limited by the small number of donors. Sequencing depth was predicted to influence how clonotypes are shared among donors.

This clone was seen a single time. Its antigen remains unknown. The chain has TRBV2 and TRBJ2-7, with 7 bases aligning to TRBD2. The sequence was collected from a man younger than 30 in good health. Source material: naive CD4+ T cells sorted from blood. Regarding subset: CD45RA+ positively selected. The CDR3 loop is CASIGGVEQYF. The CDR3 nucleotides read TGTGCCAGCATTGGGGGGGTCGAGCAGTACTTC.